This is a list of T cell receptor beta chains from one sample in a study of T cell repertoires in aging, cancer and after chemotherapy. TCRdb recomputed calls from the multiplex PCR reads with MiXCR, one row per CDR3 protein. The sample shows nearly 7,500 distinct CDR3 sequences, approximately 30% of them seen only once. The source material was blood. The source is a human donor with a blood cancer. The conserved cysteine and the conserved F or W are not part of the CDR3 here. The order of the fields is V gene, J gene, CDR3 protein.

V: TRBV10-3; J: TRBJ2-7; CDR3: AISVVPGQGYEQY
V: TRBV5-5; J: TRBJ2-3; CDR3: ASSLGGGAADTQY
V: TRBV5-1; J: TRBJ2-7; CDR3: ASSLKLGQGTDEQY
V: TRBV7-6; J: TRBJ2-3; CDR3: ASSLTSGVADTQY
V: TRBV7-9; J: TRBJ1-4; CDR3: ASSLGGGYGEKLF
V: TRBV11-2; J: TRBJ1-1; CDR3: ASSFVTGVTEAF
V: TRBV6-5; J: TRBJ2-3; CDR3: ASSAGQVRTDTQY
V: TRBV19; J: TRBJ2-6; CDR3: ASSSGANVLT
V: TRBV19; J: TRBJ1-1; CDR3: ASSIGTSRWAF
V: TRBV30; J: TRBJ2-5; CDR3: AWSFGETQY
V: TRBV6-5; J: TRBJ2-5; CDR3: ASSYGPGGSQETQY
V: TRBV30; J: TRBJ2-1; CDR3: AWKGEAGTSPYNEQF
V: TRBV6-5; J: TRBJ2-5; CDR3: ASSGRRGQETQY
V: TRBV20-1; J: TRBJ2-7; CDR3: SAENTGTSGSWQY
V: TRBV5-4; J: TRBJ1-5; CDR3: ASSLQGADQPQH
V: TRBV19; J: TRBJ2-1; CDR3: ASSIFSGGAGEQF
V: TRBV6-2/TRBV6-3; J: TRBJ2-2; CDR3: ASSYGTSDTGELF